A selection of T cell receptor beta chains follows, all from one sample in a study of shared clonotypes between healthy human individuals. Repertoires were generated with immunoSEQ multiplex PCR, while TCRdb's copy carries only in-frame clones and drops some. This table has 950,000 to 1,300,000 clones, about three quarters appearing once. The material sequenced was memory CD4+ T cells sorted from blood. These receptors came from a man aged 18-30 years in good health. Both conserved end residues are part of each CDR3. Some rows mark clone size as missing; the rest say once, few, many or name a class of expanded clone.

>NA|TRBV6-1
CASSDPRGLGYSPLHF
>NA|TRBV19
CASSMGPFSYEQYF
>NA|TRBV30
CAWSAPSTSWTANNEQFF
>NA|TRBV6-1
CASREPGQGGYEQYF
>few|TRBV7-2
CASSSNPSGKVYEQYF
>many|TRBV29-1
CSATGVQTEAFF
>NA|TRBV6-1
CASSATDGPWGKLFF
>NA|TRBV28
CASSDTYGYTF
>NA|TRBV5-6
CASSLVHRVNTEAFF
>NA|TRBV2
CASKEGQGFPDTQYF